This is a list of T cell receptor beta chains from one sample in a study of T cell clonotyping in hematopoietic cell transplantation. The repertoire was sequenced with immunoSEQ multiplex PCR; TCRdb's copy has only in-frame clones and lacks some. The profile covers just under 20,000 clones, with under 85% appearing a single time and 14% to 15% taken by the ten largest. Sequencing was carried out using peripheral blood mononuclear cells. These receptors were taken from a man aged 55 to 70 in good health. Some clones in this sample may be carry-over from other donors' samples. The CDR3 runs from the conserved cysteine through the conserved F or W. D genes are given only for firm matches. Clone size, where shown, is once, few, many, or a class for clones that have expanded.

cdr3_aa	cdr3_nt	d_call	v_call	j_call	clone_size
CAWSVLDRREDTQYF	TGTGCCTGGAGTGTACTGGACCGCCGGGAAGATACGCAGTATTTT	NA	TRBV30	TRBJ2-3	NA
CASSRFSNQPQHF	TGTGCCAGCAGCCGCTTCAGCAATCAGCCCCAGCATTTT	NA	TRBV11-3	TRBJ1-5	NA
CASSFLQPKEKLFF	TGCGCCAGCAGCTTCTTACAGCCAAAGGAAAAACTGTTTTTT	NA	TRBV5-1	TRBJ1-4	few
CASKKDRDRTYEQYF	TGTGCCTCCAAAAAAGACCGGGACAGGACCTACGAGCAGTACTTC	TRBD1	TRBV7-8	TRBJ2-7	NA
CASSPGTSGYTDTQYF	TGCGCCAGCAGCCCGGGGACTAGCGGGTACACAGATACGCAGTATTTT	TRBD2	TRBV5-1	TRBJ2-3	NA
CASSAGRDNSPLHF	TGTGCCAGCAGCGCGGGACGCGATAATTCACCCCTCCACTTT	NA	TRBV5-6	TRBJ1-6	NA
CASTPAGGFNGYTF	TGTGCCAGTACCCCGGCAGGCGGCTTTAACGGCTACACCTTC	NA	TRBV19	TRBJ1-2	NA
CASSPPSGSTDTQYF	TGTGCCAGCAGCCCCCCTAGCGGGAGCACAGATACGCAGTATTTT	TRBD2	TRBV6-6	TRBJ2-3	few
CASRPGTGLDEAFF	TGTGCCAGTAGACCTGGGACAGGGCTGGATGAAGCTTTCTTT	TRBD1	TRBV19	TRBJ1-1	NA
CASSVTGGDQPQHF	TGTGCCAGCAGCGTAACAGGGGGCGACCAGCCCCAGCATTTT	TRBD1	TRBV7-9	TRBJ1-5	NA
CASSLRGARGYTF	TGTGCCAGCAGCTTACGAGGGGCACGTGGCTACACCTTC	NA	TRBV11-3	TRBJ1-2	medium-sized
CASRRQGGYTF	TGTGCCAGCAGACGACAGGGTGGCTACACCTTC	TRBD1	TRBV6-5	TRBJ1-2	NA
CASSLLTGQETQYF	TGCGCCAGCAGCTTACTGACAGGGCAAGAGACCCAGTACTTC	TRBD1	TRBV5-1	TRBJ2-5	NA
CASRSSYGGELEQYF	TGTGCCAGCAGATCCTCATACGGTGGGGAGCTCGAGCAGTACTTC	NA	TRBV27	TRBJ2-7	NA
CAISDLAEADTQYF	TGTGCCATCAGTGACCTAGCGGAGGCAGATACGCAGTATTTT	TRBD2	TRBV10-3	TRBJ2-3	NA
CAISEGGSSGDTDTQYF	TGTGCCATCAGTGAGGGGGGGTCTAGCGGAGACACAGATACGCAGTATTTT	TRBD2	TRBV10-3	TRBJ2-3	NA
CASSPGVSNQPQHF	TGTGCCAGCAGCCCAGGGGTCAGCAATCAGCCCCAGCATTTT	NA	TRBV7-2	TRBJ1-5	NA
CASSSRSGGLVSYNEQFF	TGTGCCAGCAGTTCCCGGAGCGGGGGGTTAGTCTCCTACAATGAGCAGTTCTTC	TRBD2	TRBV27	TRBJ2-1	NA
CASSPGQSNQPQHF	TGTGCCAGCAGCCCGGGACAGAGCAATCAGCCCCAGCATTTT	TRBD1	TRBV9	TRBJ1-5	NA
CAASYNNEKLFF	TGCGCCGCTAGCTATAATAATGAAAAACTGTTTTTT	NA	TRBV4-3	TRBJ1-4	NA
CAWWSRIYGYTF	TGTGCCTGGTGGTCCCGAATCTATGGCTACACCTTC	NA	TRBV30	TRBJ1-2	NA
CASSVGGSSYNEQFF	TGTGCCAGCAGCGTCGGGGGGAGCTCCTACAATGAGCAGTTCTTC	TRBD2	TRBV28	TRBJ2-1	NA
CASNGGVMTGELFF	TGTGCCAGCAATGGGGGCGTAATGACTGGGGAGCTGTTTTTT	NA	TRBV7-9	TRBJ2-2	NA
CASSDVAGSGNQPQHF	TGTGCCAGCAGTGATGTGGCGGGAAGTGGCAATCAGCCCCAGCATTTT	NA	TRBV6-1	TRBJ1-5	NA
CASSTAYEQYF	TGTGCCAGCAGTACTGCCTACGAGCAGTACTTC	NA	TRBV11-2	TRBJ2-7	NA
CASSSASGRETYYGYTF	TGTGCCAGCAGTTCAGCTTCCGGGAGGGAGACTTACTATGGCTACACCTTC	NA	TRBV27	TRBJ1-2	NA
CASSQDFGTVRTGELFF	TGCGCCAGCAGCCAAGACTTCGGCACAGTTAGAACCGGGGAGCTGTTTTTT	NA	TRBV4-1	TRBJ2-2	NA
CASSQGSNQPQHF	TGCGCCAGCAGCCAAGGAAGCAATCAGCCCCAGCATTTT	NA	TRBV4-3	TRBJ1-5	NA
CASSPRDYSQETQYF	TGTGCCAGCAGTCCCCGGGACTACTCTCAAGAGACCCAGTACTTC	TRBD2	TRBV27	TRBJ2-5	NA
CASTKGGSGANVLTF	TGTGCCAGCACCAAGGGGGGGTCCGGGGCCAACGTCCTGACTTTC	NA	TRBV7-2	TRBJ2-6	NA
CAISESLGGGEKLFF	TGTGCCATCAGTGAGTCTCTCGGGGGCGGTGAAAAACTGTTTTTT	NA	TRBV10-3	TRBJ1-4	NA
CASDAGLWDGYTF	TGTGCCTCCGATGCGGGGCTTTGGGATGGCTACACCTTC	NA	TRBV19	TRBJ1-2	NA
CASSRFGQGGRETQYF	TGTGCCAGCAGCAGGTTCGGACAGGGGGGTCGAGAGACCCAGTACTTC	TRBD1	TRBV5-6	TRBJ2-5	NA
CASSPNRGWTEAFF	TGTGCCAGTAGTCCCAACAGGGGATGGACTGAAGCTTTCTTT	TRBD1	TRBV19	TRBJ1-1	NA